These T cell receptor beta chains were read from a single sample in a study of CD8 T cell repertoires and HIV-1 epitope variants. Clones were read by immunoSEQ multiplex PCR, and TCRdb kept only the in-frame ones, dropping some. This table has about 4,800 clones, roughly two thirds appearing once. Antigens for these TCRs are unknown. The source material was cultured CD8+ T cells derived from PBMCs. Receptors were obtained from a male donor with HIV. The CDR3 runs from the conserved cysteine through the conserved F or W. The order of the fields is CDR3 protein, CDR3 DNA, D gene, J gene, clone size, V gene. D genes are given only for firm matches. Clone size is stated in some rows and not others, as once, few, many or a class when expanded.

cdr3_aa: CASRGGYEQYF
cdr3_nt: TGCGCCTCCCGCGGCGGGTACGAGCAGTACTTC
d_call: -
j_call: TRBJ2-7
clone_size: -
v_call: TRBV5-1

cdr3_aa: CASSLGQYLREQYF
cdr3_nt: TGTGCCAGCAGCTTGGGACAGTACCTTCGTGAGCAGTACTTC
d_call: TRBD1
j_call: TRBJ2-7
clone_size: -
v_call: TRBV7-6

cdr3_aa: CASNLGPGASTDTQYF
cdr3_nt: TGCGCCAGCAATCTTGGGCCAGGGGCGAGCACAGATACGCAGTATTTT
d_call: -
j_call: TRBJ2-3
clone_size: -
v_call: TRBV4-1

cdr3_aa: CASSQDSEKLFF
cdr3_nt: TGCGCCAGCAGCCAAGATAGTGAAAAACTGTTTTTT
d_call: -
j_call: TRBJ1-4
clone_size: -
v_call: TRBV4-1

cdr3_aa: CASSISGGVEQFF
cdr3_nt: TGTGCCAGTAGTATCTCAGGGGGCGTTGAGCAGTTCTTC
d_call: TRBD1
j_call: TRBJ2-1
clone_size: -
v_call: TRBV19

cdr3_aa: CASSLRGADNSPLHF
cdr3_nt: TGTGCCAGCAGCTTACGGGGGGCGGATAATTCACCCCTCCACTTT
d_call: -
j_call: TRBJ1-6
clone_size: -
v_call: TRBV28

cdr3_aa: CAWSVGTEAFF
cdr3_nt: TGTGCCTGGAGTGTGGGGACTGAAGCTTTCTTT
d_call: -
j_call: TRBJ1-1
clone_size: -
v_call: TRBV30

cdr3_aa: CASSSTPGLTNTGELFF
cdr3_nt: TGCGCCAGCAGCTCGACCCCGGGACTTACGAACACCGGGGAGCTGTTTTTT
d_call: -
j_call: TRBJ2-2
clone_size: once
v_call: TRBV5-1

cdr3_aa: CASSFTGGWNEQFF
cdr3_nt: TGTGCCAGCAGTTTTACGGGGGGGTGGAATGAGCAGTTCTTC
d_call: TRBD2
j_call: TRBJ2-1
clone_size: -
v_call: TRBV27

cdr3_aa: CASSIGFPVPGELFF
cdr3_nt: TGTGCCAGTAGTATAGGCTTCCCAGTACCGGGGGAGCTGTTTTTT
d_call: -
j_call: TRBJ2-2
clone_size: -
v_call: TRBV19

cdr3_aa: CASSSGGPYNEQFF
cdr3_nt: TGTGCCAGCAGCTCCGGGGGACCCTACAATGAGCAGTTCTTC
d_call: -
j_call: TRBJ2-1
clone_size: once
v_call: TRBV13

cdr3_aa: CASHELAGTRTDTQYF
cdr3_nt: TGTGCCAGCCACGAGCTAGCGGGGACACGCACAGATACGCAGTATTTT
d_call: TRBD2
j_call: TRBJ2-3
clone_size: few
v_call: TRBV7-8

cdr3_aa: CASSSSGLAGVGNEQFF
cdr3_nt: TGTGCCAGCAGCTCCTCCGGGCTAGCGGGGGTCGGGAATGAGCAGTTCTTC
d_call: TRBD2
j_call: TRBJ2-1
clone_size: -
v_call: TRBV5-4

cdr3_aa: CASSTDGSYEQYF
cdr3_nt: TGTGCCAGTAGTACGGACGGCTCCTACGAGCAGTACTTC
d_call: -
j_call: TRBJ2-7
clone_size: -
v_call: TRBV19

cdr3_aa: CASSLTSLYNEQFF
cdr3_nt: TGTGCCAGCAGTTTAACTAGCTTGTACAATGAGCAGTTCTTC
d_call: -
j_call: TRBJ2-1
clone_size: -
v_call: TRBV28

cdr3_aa: CASSPTGTGGYEQYF
cdr3_nt: TGTGCCAGCAGCCCGACCGGGACAGGGGGGTACGAGCAGTACTTC
d_call: TRBD1
j_call: TRBJ2-7
clone_size: -
v_call: TRBV28

cdr3_aa: CASSPLWDDSGSYNSPLHF
cdr3_nt: TGTGCCAGCTCACCGCTATGGGATGATTCAGGCTCCTATAATTCACCCCTCCACTTT
d_call: -
j_call: TRBJ1-6
clone_size: -
v_call: TRBV18

cdr3_aa: CASSQEGGGINEQFF
cdr3_nt: TGTGCCAGCAGCCAAGAAGGCGGGGGGATAAATGAGCAGTTCTTC
d_call: TRBD2
j_call: TRBJ2-1
clone_size: -
v_call: TRBV4-2

cdr3_aa: CASSDRAAANSGNTIYF
cdr3_nt: TGTGCCAGCAGTGATAGGGCAGCAGCCAACTCTGGAAACACCATATATTTT
d_call: -
j_call: TRBJ1-3
clone_size: -
v_call: TRBV2

cdr3_aa: CASSFILRGQPNGELFF
cdr3_nt: TGTGCCAGCAGTTTCATTTTGAGGGGGCAACCCAACGGGGAGCTGTTTTTT
d_call: TRBD1
j_call: TRBJ2-2
clone_size: -
v_call: TRBV28

cdr3_aa: CASSQAGLGVPGELFF
cdr3_nt: TGCGCCAGCAGCCAAGCGGGACTAGGGGTGCCCGGGGAGCTGTTTTTT
d_call: TRBD2
j_call: TRBJ2-2
clone_size: -
v_call: TRBV4-1

cdr3_aa: CASSEPGGDTEAFF
cdr3_nt: TGCGCCAGCAGCGAGCCAGGCGGGGACACTGAAGCTTTCTTT
d_call: -
j_call: TRBJ1-1
clone_size: -
v_call: TRBV5-1

cdr3_aa: CASTQATSGSSYEQYF
cdr3_nt: TGTGCCAGCACCCAAGCGACTAGCGGGAGCTCCTACGAGCAGTACTTC
d_call: TRBD2
j_call: TRBJ2-7
clone_size: -
v_call: TRBV28

cdr3_aa: CASSLSDGGVGETQYF
cdr3_nt: TGTGCCAGCAGTTTATCCGACGGGGGGGTCGGAGAGACCCAGTACTTC
d_call: TRBD2
j_call: TRBJ2-5
clone_size: -
v_call: TRBV28

cdr3_aa: CASSPSGGAEYYGYTF
cdr3_nt: TGTGCCAGTAGTCCCTCTGGAGGGGCCGAATACTATGGCTACACCTTC
d_call: -
j_call: TRBJ1-2
clone_size: once
v_call: TRBV19

cdr3_aa: CASSYRERSYEQYF
cdr3_nt: TGTGCCAGCAGTTACCGGGAGCGGTCCTACGAGCAGTACTTC
d_call: -
j_call: TRBJ2-7
clone_size: -
v_call: TRBV28

cdr3_aa: CASSLTSGSRDEKLFF
cdr3_nt: TGCGCCAGCAGCCTCACGTCAGGCAGCCGGGATGAAAAACTGTTTTTT
d_call: -
j_call: TRBJ1-4
clone_size: -
v_call: TRBV4-3

cdr3_aa: CASSGRVGGLRNEQFF
cdr3_nt: TGTGCCAGCAGCGGACGGGTTGGGGGGCTCCGCAATGAGCAGTTCTTC
d_call: -
j_call: TRBJ2-1
clone_size: -
v_call: TRBV9

cdr3_aa: CASSVLAGGYNEQFF
cdr3_nt: TGTGCCAGCAGCGTACTAGCGGGGGGCTACAATGAGCAGTTCTTC
d_call: TRBD2
j_call: TRBJ2-1
clone_size: -
v_call: TRBV6-4

cdr3_aa: CASSEAGGPNEQFF
cdr3_nt: TGTGCCAGCAGTGAAGCGGGGGGGCCCAATGAGCAGTTCTTC
d_call: TRBD2
j_call: TRBJ2-1
clone_size: few
v_call: TRBV6-4

cdr3_aa: CASSLPEGGSTEAFF
cdr3_nt: TGTGCCAGCAGCCTGCCTGAAGGGGGAAGCACTGAAGCTTTCTTT
d_call: -
j_call: TRBJ1-1
clone_size: -
v_call: TRBV5-6

cdr3_aa: CARSADNSYEQYF
cdr3_nt: TGTGCCAGAAGCGCCGACAACTCCTACGAGCAGTACTTC
d_call: -
j_call: TRBJ2-7
clone_size: -
v_call: TRBV5-3

cdr3_aa: CASSLGAAMNTEAFF
cdr3_nt: TGTGCCAGCAGCTTGGGGGCAGCAATGAACACTGAAGCTTTCTTT
d_call: -
j_call: TRBJ1-1
clone_size: once
v_call: TRBV5-6

cdr3_aa: CASSPGSGSYEQYF
cdr3_nt: TGTGCCAGCTCACCGGGTAGCGGGTCCTACGAGCAGTACTTC
d_call: TRBD2
j_call: TRBJ2-7
clone_size: -
v_call: TRBV18

cdr3_aa: CASSLVRGGAGYF
cdr3_nt: TGTGCCAGCAGCTTGGTACGCGGGGGGGCCGGTTATTTT
d_call: TRBD2
j_call: TRBJ2-3
clone_size: few
v_call: TRBV5-6

cdr3_aa: CASSLMAYEQYF
cdr3_nt: TGTGCCAGCAGCTTAATGGCCTACGAGCAGTACTTC
d_call: -
j_call: TRBJ2-7
clone_size: -
v_call: TRBV7-9

cdr3_aa: CASSTGQYPHTDTQYF
cdr3_nt: TGTGCCAGCAGCACGGGCCAATATCCCCACACAGATACGCAGTATTTT
d_call: -
j_call: TRBJ2-3
clone_size: -
v_call: TRBV9

cdr3_aa: CASSLGNEQFF
cdr3_nt: TGTGCCAGCAGCTTGGGAAATGAGCAGTTCTTC
d_call: -
j_call: TRBJ2-1
clone_size: -
v_call: TRBV5-4

cdr3_aa: CASSDYGALNTEAFF
cdr3_nt: TGTGCCAGTAGTGATTACGGGGCTCTGAACACTGAAGCTTTCTTT
d_call: -
j_call: TRBJ1-1
clone_size: few
v_call: TRBV19

cdr3_aa: CASSLTSGTFAYEQYF
cdr3_nt: TGTGCCAGCAGCTTAACCTCAGGGACTTTCGCCTACGAGCAGTACTTC
d_call: -
j_call: TRBJ2-7
clone_size: large
v_call: TRBV27

cdr3_aa: CASSQGVTNYGYTF
cdr3_nt: TGTGCCAGCAGCCAGGGGGTCACTAACTATGGCTACACCTTC
d_call: TRBD1
j_call: TRBJ1-2
clone_size: -
v_call: TRBV28

cdr3_aa: CASSIGPGPYEQYF
cdr3_nt: TGTGCCAGTAGTATAGGACCAGGGCCCTACGAGCAGTACTTC
d_call: -
j_call: TRBJ2-7
clone_size: -
v_call: TRBV19

cdr3_aa: CASSMPHGGTEAFF
cdr3_nt: TGTGCCAGTAGTATGCCCCACGGAGGCACTGAAGCTTTCTTT
d_call: -
j_call: TRBJ1-1
clone_size: few
v_call: TRBV19